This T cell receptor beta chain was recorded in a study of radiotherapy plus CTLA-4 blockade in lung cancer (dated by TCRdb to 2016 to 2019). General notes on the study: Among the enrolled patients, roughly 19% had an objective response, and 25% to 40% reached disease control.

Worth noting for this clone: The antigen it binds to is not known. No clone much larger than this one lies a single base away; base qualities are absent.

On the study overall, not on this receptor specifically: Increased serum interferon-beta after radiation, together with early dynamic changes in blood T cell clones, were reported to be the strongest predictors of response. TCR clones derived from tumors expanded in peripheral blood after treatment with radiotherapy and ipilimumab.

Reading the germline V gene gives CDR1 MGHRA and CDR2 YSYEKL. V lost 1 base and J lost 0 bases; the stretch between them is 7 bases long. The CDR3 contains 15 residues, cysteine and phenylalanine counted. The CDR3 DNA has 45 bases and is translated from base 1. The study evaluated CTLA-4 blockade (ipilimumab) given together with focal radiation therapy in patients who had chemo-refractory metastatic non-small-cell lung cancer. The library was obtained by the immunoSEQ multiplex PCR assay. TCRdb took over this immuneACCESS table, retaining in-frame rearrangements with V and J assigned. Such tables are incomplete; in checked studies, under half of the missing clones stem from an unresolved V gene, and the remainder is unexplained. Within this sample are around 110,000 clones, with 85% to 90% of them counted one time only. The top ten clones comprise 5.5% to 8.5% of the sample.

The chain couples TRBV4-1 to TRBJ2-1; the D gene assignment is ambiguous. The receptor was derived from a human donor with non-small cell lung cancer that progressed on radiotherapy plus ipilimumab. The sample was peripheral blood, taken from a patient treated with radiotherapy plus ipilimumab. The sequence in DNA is TGCGCCAGCAGCCAAGTAGCCTCCTCCTACAATGAGCAGTTCTTC. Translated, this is CASSQVASSYNEQFF.